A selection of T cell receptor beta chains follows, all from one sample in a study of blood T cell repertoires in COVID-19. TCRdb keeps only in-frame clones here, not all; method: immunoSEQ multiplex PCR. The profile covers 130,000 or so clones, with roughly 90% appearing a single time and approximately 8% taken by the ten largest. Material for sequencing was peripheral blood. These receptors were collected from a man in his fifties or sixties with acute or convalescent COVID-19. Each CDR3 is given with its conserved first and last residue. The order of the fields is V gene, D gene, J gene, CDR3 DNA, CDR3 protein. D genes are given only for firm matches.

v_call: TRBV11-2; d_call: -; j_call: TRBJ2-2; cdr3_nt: TGTGCCAGCAGCTTAGGTCCCACTTCGAGGGAGCTGTTTTTT; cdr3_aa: CASSLGPTSRELFF
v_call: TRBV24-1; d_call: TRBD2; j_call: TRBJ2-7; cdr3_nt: TGTGCCACCAGTGCGAGGACTAGCGGGCCCTCCCCCTACGAGCAGTACTTC; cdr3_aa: CATSARTSGPSPYEQYF
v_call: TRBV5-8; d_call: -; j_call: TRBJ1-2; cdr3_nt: TGTGCCAGCAGCGGCTTTCGGGAGAGAGACTATGGCTACACCTTC; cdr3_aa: CASSGFRERDYGYTF
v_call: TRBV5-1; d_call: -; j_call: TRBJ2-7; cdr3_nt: TGCGCCAGCAGCTTGGCGCCAGGGGAAACCTACGAGCAGTACTTC; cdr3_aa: CASSLAPGETYEQYF
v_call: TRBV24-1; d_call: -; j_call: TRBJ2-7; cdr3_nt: TGTGCCACCAGCCGCCGGGGGGCAGGCCCCTACGAGCAGTACTTC; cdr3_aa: CATSRRGAGPYEQYF
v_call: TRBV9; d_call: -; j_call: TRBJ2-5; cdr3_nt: TGTGCCAGCAGCGTAGTTTCTGAGACCCAGTACTTC; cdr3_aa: CASSVVSETQYF
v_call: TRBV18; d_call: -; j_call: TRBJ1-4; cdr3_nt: TGTGCCAGCGACGACAGATCAACTAATGAAAAACTGTTTTTT; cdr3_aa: CASDDRSTNEKLFF
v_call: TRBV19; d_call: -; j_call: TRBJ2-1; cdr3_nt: TGTGCCAGTACTTGGGGGCTGAACCCCAATGAGCAGTTCTTC; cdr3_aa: CASTWGLNPNEQFF
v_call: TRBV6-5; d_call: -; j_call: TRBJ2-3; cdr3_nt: TGTGCCAGTAAGTCGACTTGGACTAGCACAGATACGCAGTATTTT; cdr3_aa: CASKSTWTSTDTQYF
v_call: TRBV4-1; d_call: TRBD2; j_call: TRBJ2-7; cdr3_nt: TGCGCCAGCAGCCAAGGGCCTCCTAGCGGGGGATCCTACGAGCAGTACTTC; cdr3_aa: CASSQGPPSGGSYEQYF